The clone carrying this T cell receptor (beta chain) was seen a handful of times. The CDR3 is made up of 15 amino acids. V was pared by 4 bases and J by 4 bases, with 7 bases of the junction left unmatched. Germline-derived CDR1 and CDR2 are KGHDR and SFDVKD. The record originates from a study of blood T cell repertoires in COVID-19. Across the study: COVID-19 samples collected from the United States, Italy and Spain covered acute and convalescent phases.

Method: immunoSEQ multiplex PCR; TCRdb's copy keeps in-frame clones and lacks some. The sample shows about 63,000 clones, 79% of them seen only once. Sample: peripheral blood. The chain uses TRBV24-1 and TRBJ2-7, with TRBD1 matching 9 bases. This receptor was taken from a human donor in a cohort sampled during active COVID-19. CDR3 DNA: TGTGCCACCAGTGACCCGGGACAGGGAGGTTACGAGCAGTACTTC. Translated: CATSDPGQGGYEQYF.